What follows are 6 T cell receptor beta chains derived from one specimen sequenced in a study of CD8 T cells in ankylosing spondylitis. TCRdb reprocessed the 5' RACE reads with MiXCR, giving one entry per CDR3 protein. The table has 250,000 to 350,000 distinct CDR3 sequences, roughly 20% seen once. The sequenced sample was blood, either unsorted or a sorted T cell fraction (not recorded which). The source of these receptors is a male donor with ankylosing spondylitis or in good health (not recorded which).

At least ten counts were recorded for this clonotype. V gene TRBV12-3 or TRBV12-4 combines with J gene TRBJ2-5; possibly TRBD2 for D (5 bases). The CDR3 loop spans 12 amino acids. V gave up 6 bases and J gave up 7 bases, with 12 bases separating them. The chain's CDR3 is CASSSSGGTQYF. CDR3 coding DNA: TGTGCCAGCAGCTCCAGCGGCGGGACCCAGTACTTC.

This clonotype was detected a few times. This chain connects TRBV2 to TRBJ2-1; D unresolved. CDR3 size: 12 residues. Deletions cut 4 bases from V and 5 bases from J, with 6 bases between. The germline V gene encodes CDR1 SNHLY and CDR2 FYNNEI. CDR3 sequence: CASSAEHNEQFF. DNA of the CDR3: TGTGCCAGCAGTGCGGAGCACAATGAGCAGTTCTTC.

V and J are TRBV10-2 and TRBJ1-2, with 11 bases matching TRBD1. CDR1 is WSHSY, CDR2 SAAADI, per germline. J gave up 9 bases and V 4 bases, and 10 bases lay outside the gene matches. The CDR3 is made up of 15 amino acids. The CDR3 protein is CASSGLGTGGLSYTF. CDR3 coding DNA: TGCGCCAGCAGTGGCCTCGGGACAGGGGGTCTTAGCTACACCTTC.

The chain is built from TRBV27 and TRBJ2-5; no firm D call. Deletions cut 4 bases from V and 5 bases from J, with 11 bases between. The CDR3 sequence is 13 residues long. The V gene's germline CDR1 is MNHEY and CDR2 SMNVEV (reference sequence). As DNA, the CDR3 is TGTGCCAGCAGTTATGGAATTTGGGAGACCCAGTACTTC. The encoded protein is CASSYGIWETQYF.

V usage is TRBV28 and J usage is TRBJ2-6; no reliable D call. This CDR3 is built from 15 residues. Trimming cost V 2 bases and J 1 base, with 6 bases left between them. Germline V gives CDR1 MDHEN, CDR2 SYDVKM. CDR3 protein: CASSLMRSGANVLTF. The CDR3 DNA follows: TGTGCCAGCAGTTTAATGAGGTCTGGGGCCAACGTCCTGACTTTC.

This clonotype has just a few counts. The chain carries TRBV3-1 and TRBJ2-4; no clear D gene. Deletions cut 1 base from V and 7 bases from J, with 14 bases between. The CDR3 has 15 amino acids. Germline CDR1 LGHDT, CDR2 YNNKEL (reference sequence). The CDR3: CASSQVHASRNIQYF. The DNA of the CDR3 is TGTGCCAGCAGCCAAGTGCATGCTTCCAGGAACATTCAGTACTTC. The full variable domain, rest sourced from reference TRBV3-1 and TRBJ2-4, is DTAVSQTPKYLVTQMGNDKSIKCEQNLGHDTMYWYKQDSKKFLKIMFSYNNKELIINETVPNRFSPKSPDKAHLNLHINSLELGDSAVYFCASSQVHASRNIQYFGAGTRLSVL.